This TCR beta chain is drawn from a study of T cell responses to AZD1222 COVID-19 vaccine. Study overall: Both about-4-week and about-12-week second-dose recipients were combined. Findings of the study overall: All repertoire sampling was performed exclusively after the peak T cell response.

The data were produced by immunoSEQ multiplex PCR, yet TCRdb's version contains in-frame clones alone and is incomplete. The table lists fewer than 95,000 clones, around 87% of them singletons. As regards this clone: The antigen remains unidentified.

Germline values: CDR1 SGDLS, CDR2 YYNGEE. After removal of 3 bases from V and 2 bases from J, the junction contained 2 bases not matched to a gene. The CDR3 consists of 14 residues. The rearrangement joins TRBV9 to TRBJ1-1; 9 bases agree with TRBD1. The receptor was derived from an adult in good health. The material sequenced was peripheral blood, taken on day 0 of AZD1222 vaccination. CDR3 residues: CASSAGQGNTEAFF. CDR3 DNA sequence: TGTGCCAGCAGCGCGGGACAGGGAAACACTGAAGCTTTCTTT.